These 19 T cell receptor beta chains were all obtained from the same sample, sequenced in a study of T cells in Graves' hyperthyroidism and ophthalmopathy. RNA transcripts served as the template for amplifying TCR beta CDR3 regions. HTBI primers were the set used in a first-round RT-PCR of the TCR CDR3. MiXCR, applied by TCRdb to the multiplex PCR reads, yields one record per CDR3 protein. The sample has roughly 700,000 distinct CDR3 sequences, 35% seen once. Sequenced sample: blood. These receptors originate from a woman between 40 and 55 years old with Graves' hyperthyroidism.

At least ten counts were recorded for this clonotype. The chain recombines TRBV7-6 with TRBJ1-1; D possibly corresponds to TRBD1 (6 bases). This CDR3 has 16 residues. The germline V gene has CDR1 SGHVS and CDR2 FNYEAQ. Trimming removed 5 bases from V and 0 bases from J, with 16 bases in between. This CDR3 reads CASSPSVGGVNTEAFF. The CDR3 region has the DNA TGTGCCAGCAGCCCCTCTGTGGGGGGCGTGAACACTGAAGCTTTCTTT.

This clonotype has more than one count but fewer than ten. The chain employs TRBV7-2 and TRBJ1-2, with a possible D match to TRBD1 (6 bases). The CDR3 consists of 14 residues. Deletions cut 3 bases from V and 2 bases from J, with 10 bases between. Germline V gene data show CDR1 as SGHTA and CDR2 as FQGNSA. CDR3: CASSLGHQNYGYTF. The CDR3 nucleotides read TGTGCCAGCAGCTTGGGACATCAAAACTATGGCTACACCTTC.

In this sample, this clonotype turned up a few times. The V and J genes are TRBV18 and TRBJ2-7; D not resolved. The CDR3 has 14 residues. Germline CDR1 KGHSH, CDR2 LQKENI. The V gene lost 2 bases and the J gene lost 3 bases, with 11 bases spanning the gap. In nucleotides, the CDR3 is TGTGCCAGCTCACCAACCGCTAAATTCTACGAGCAGTACTTC. This codes for CASSPTAKFYEQYF. The variable domain in full, with the rest retrieved from reference TRBV18 and TRBJ2-7, is NAGVMQNPRHLVRRRGQEARLRCSPMKGHSHVYWYRQLPEEGLKFMVYLQKENIIDESGMPKERFSAEFPKEGPSILRIQQVVRGDSAAYFCASSPTAKFYEQYFGPGTRLTVT.

The rearrangement uses TRBV6-6 and TRBJ1-5, with a weak D call TRBD1 (5 bases). Trimming took off 6 bases at V and 0 bases at J, with 12 bases between the two ends. Germline CDR1 reads MNHNY; CDR2 reads SVGAGI (reference sequence). CDR3 length: 15 residues. In DNA, the CDR3 is TGTGCCAGCAGAGGTTGGGGGATTAGCAATCAGCCCCAGCATTTT. Protein product: CASRGWGISNQPQHF.

The chain joins TRBV18 to TRBJ1-1, with D possibly being TRBD1 (5 bases). CDR3 size: 14 residues. The V end was cut by 3 bases, the J end by 3 bases, with 11 bases between. CDR1 is KGHSH and CDR2 is LQKENI in the germline V gene. The CDR3 reads CASSPPGRDTEAFF. In DNA, the CDR3 is TGTGCCAGCTCACCTCCGGGACGGGACACTGAAGCTTTCTTT.

This chain links TRBV20-1 with TRBJ1-5; D is uncertain. This CDR3 comprises 13 residues. CDR1 and CDR2 (germline): DFQATT, SNEGSKA (reference sequence). The V gene lost 3 bases and the J gene lost 4 bases, with 10 bases spanning the gap. The CDR3 loop reads CSARSDPNQPQHF. CDR3 in DNA: TGCAGTGCTAGGTCTGACCCTAATCAGCCCCAGCATTTT.

This rearrangement joins TRBV12-3 or TRBV12-4 to TRBJ2-1, with D tentatively TRBD2 (6 bases). V gave up 8 bases and J gave up 0 bases, with 8 bases separating them. CDR3 length equals 13 residues. CDR3 loop: CASRRGSYNEQFF. As DNA, the CDR3 is TGTGCCAGCCGGCGGGGCTCCTACAATGAGCAGTTCTTC.

Points on this clonotype: Just one base apart from a much larger clone, this may be a read error. The chain couples TRBV12-3 or TRBV12-4 to TRBJ1-1; D gene unclear. The CDR3 is 14 residues long. CDR3 sequence reads: CASSARAIQTGAFF. CDR3 nucleotide sequence: TGTGCCAGCAGTGCCCGAGCCATTCAAACTGGAGCTTTCTTT.

This clonotype was counted many times. The V and J genes are TRBV5-1 and TRBJ2-2; 9 nucleotides line up with TRBD1. J was trimmed by 6 bases and V by 4 bases; bases with no gene match: 10. The CDR3 consists of 16 residues. Germline V gives CDR1 SGHRS, CDR2 YFSETQ. CDR3 coding DNA: TGCGCCAGCAGCGAACTGGGACAGGGCATCCCCGGGGAGCTGTTTTTT. Its protein is CASSELGQGIPGELFF.

This rearrangement joins TRBV16 to TRBJ2-7; D possibly corresponds to TRBD1 (5 bases). This CDR3 has 13 amino acids. Deletions cut 6 bases from V and 2 bases from J, with 11 bases between. Per germline, CDR1 KGHSY and CDR2 FQNENV. The CDR3 sequence is CASSPRATYEQYF. CDR3 nucleotides: TGTGCCAGCAGTCCCAGGGCTACCTACGAGCAGTACTTC. The full variable domain, rest sourced from reference TRBV16 and TRBJ2-7, is GEEVAQTPKHLVRGEGQKAKLYCAPIKGHSYVFWYQQVLKNEFKFLISFQNENVFDETGMPKERFSAKCLPNSPCSLEIQATKLEDSAVYFCASSPRATYEQYFGPGTRLTVT.

The CDR3 region has the DNA TGTGCCATCAGTGAGGCCGGGACAGGGGGCGGGTCACCCCTCCACTTT. Its translation: CAISEAGTGGGSPLHF. The V call is TRBV10-3, the J call TRBJ1-6, with TRBD1 identical over 12 bases. J lost 10 bases, V lost 2 bases, and 6 bases had no gene match. Germline V lookup: CDR1 ENHRY, CDR2 SYGVKD. The CDR3 contains 16 residues.

The table lists this clonotype with many counts. The chain joins TRBV11-2 to TRBJ1-1; D remains unclear. Per the germline V gene, CDR1 is SGHAT and CDR2 is FQNNGV. V was clipped by 7 bases and J by 14 bases, with 20 bases between them. There are 12 residues in the CDR3. The CDR3 nucleotides are TGTGCCAGCACCAGAAACGGGCAGCCTTGGTTCTTT. This encodes CASTRNGQPWFF.

This clonotype showed up many times. The V call is TRBV7-9, the J call TRBJ2-5, with D perhaps being TRBD1 or TRBD2 (5 bases each). Germline-derived CDR1 and CDR2 are SEHNR and FQNEAQ (reference sequence). The V and J ends lost 5 bases and 5 bases respectively, with 18 bases between them. CDR3 length: 15 residues. CDR3 DNA: TGTGCCAGCAGCCCCCGGGACGATCCCGCGGAGACCCAGTACTTC. Translated: CASSPRDDPAETQYF.

The CDR3 DNA follows: TGTGCCAGCAGTTACGCCAGGGGGGCGGGAAACATTCAGTACTTC. Protein product: CASSYARGAGNIQYF. The gene calls are TRBV6-5 and TRBJ2-4, with D possibly matching TRBD1 (7 bases). The CDR3 sequence is 15 residues long. V shed 2 bases and J shed 6 bases, with 14 bases lying between them. The germline gives CDR1 MNHEY, CDR2 SVGAGI.

V and J are TRBV5-8 and TRBJ1-1; D not resolved. V dropped 1 base and J dropped 3 bases, with 13 bases sitting between them. The germline gives CDR1 SGHTS, CDR2 YDEGEE. The CDR3 runs to 15 residues. CDR3 in amino acids: CASSLNGLGDTEAFF. The DNA for the CDR3 is TGTGCCAGCAGCTTGAACGGGCTCGGGGACACTGAAGCTTTCTTT.

Turning to this clonotype: The junction differs from germline at one of its ends, possibly a read error. V and J are TRBV7-2 and TRBJ1-4; no definite D call. CDR3 length: 14 amino acids. Per the germline V gene, CDR1 is SGHTA and CDR2 is FQGNSA. CDR3: CASSLLATNEKLVF. DNA of the CDR3: TGTGCCAGCAGCTTACTTGCAACTAATGAAAAACTGGTTTTT.

CDR3: CASSFFTDSTEAFF. CDR3 nucleotides: TGTGCCAGCAGCTTCTTCACTGACAGCACTGAAGCTTTCTTT. V is TRBV7-9 and J is TRBJ1-1; perhaps TRBD1 as D (5 bases). Trimming removed 3 bases at V and 4 bases at J, with 12 bases between. Looked up from germline, CDR1 is SEHNR and CDR2 is FQNEAQ (reference sequence). This CDR3 comprises 14 residues.

This clonotype occurred many times. The rearrangement links TRBV10-3 to TRBJ1-2; the D gene is possibly TRBD1 (5 bases). The CDR3 is made up of 16 amino acids. Trimming took 6 bases from V and 5 from J, leaving 22 bases between them. The germline V gene has CDR1 ENHRY and CDR2 SYGVKD. The CDR3 DNA is TGTGCCATCAGGGAGGACTCAATCGGGGCCCATTATGGCTACACCTTC. This sequence encodes CAIREDSIGAHYGYTF.

This chain joins TRBV6-6 and TRBJ2-7; the D call may be TRBD1 or TRBD2 (6 bases each). The CDR3 is 12 amino acids. Trimming pared 5 bases from V and 6 bases from J, leaving 11 bases between. From germline, CDR1 is MNHNY and CDR2 SVGAGI (reference sequence). CDR3 residues: CASSQQGLEQYF. The CDR3 DNA reads as TGTGCCAGCAGTCAACAGGGACTCGAGCAGTACTTC.